This TCR beta chain was captured by sequencing in a study of long-term antiretroviral therapy in people with HIV. An immunoSEQ assay, version v3.0, was performed at survey level. The repertoire was sequenced with immunoSEQ multiplex PCR; TCRdb's copy has only in-frame clones and lacks some. The table shows about 14,000 clones, with 65% to 85% occurring only once. Trimming stripped 4 bases from V and 0 bases from J, with 10 bases between. This CDR3 contains 14 residues. Germline V gene sequence: CDR1 SGHRS, CDR2 YFSETQ. Here the sequenced sample was unsorted PBMCs, taken 1.8 years before starting antiretroviral therapy. This chain uses TRBV5-1 with TRBJ1-1; the D gene is possibly TRBD1 (5 bases). This TCR came from a woman in her 40s with HIV. The CDR3 loop is CASSKDSMNTEAFF. CDR3 bases: TGCGCCAGCAGCAAAGACAGCATGAACACTGAAGCTTTCTTT.